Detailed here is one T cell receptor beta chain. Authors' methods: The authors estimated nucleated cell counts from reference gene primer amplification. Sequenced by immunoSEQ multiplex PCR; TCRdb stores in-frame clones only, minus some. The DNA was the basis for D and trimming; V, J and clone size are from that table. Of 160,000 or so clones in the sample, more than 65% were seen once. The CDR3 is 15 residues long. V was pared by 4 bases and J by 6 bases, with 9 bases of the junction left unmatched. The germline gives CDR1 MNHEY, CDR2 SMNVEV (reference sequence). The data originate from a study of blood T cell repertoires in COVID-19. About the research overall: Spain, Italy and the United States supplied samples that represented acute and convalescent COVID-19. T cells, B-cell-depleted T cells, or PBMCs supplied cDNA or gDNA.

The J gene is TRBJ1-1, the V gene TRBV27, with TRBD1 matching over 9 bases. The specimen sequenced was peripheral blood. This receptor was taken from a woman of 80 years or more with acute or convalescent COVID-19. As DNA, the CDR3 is TGTGCCAGCAGTTCTACTCCTACAGGGGGCGCTGAAGCTTTCTTT. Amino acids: CASSSTPTGGAEAFF.